The 13 T cell receptor beta chains presented below share a single source sample, sequenced in a study of blood T cell repertoires in COVID-19. The protocol was immunoSEQ multiplex PCR, while the TCRdb copy is restricted to in-frame clones and leaves out a portion. Seen here are around 57,000 clones, 65% to 85% observed once, and the top ten hold 4.5% to 7%. Source material: peripheral blood. The source of these receptors is a woman between 70 and 85 years old with acute or convalescent COVID-19.

This chain links TRBV5-6 with TRBJ1-1, with TRBD1 identical over 9 bases. Germline V gives CDR1 SGHDT, CDR2 YYEEEE. The junction had 11 bases not matched to a gene; V was cut back by 5 bases and J by 0 bases. The CDR3 runs 17 residues. The CDR3 nucleotides are TGTGCCAGCAGACGTCTGACAGGGGGGCTCCTGAACACTGAAGCTTTCTTT. It yields the protein CASRRLTGGLLNTEAFF.

CDR3 DNA sequence: TGTGCCAGCAGCGGGACAGGGGAGCAGTCACCCCTCCACTTT. The encoded protein is CASSGTGEQSPLHF. The rearrangement links TRBV9 to TRBJ1-6; 9 bases agree with TRBD1. Trimming cost V 3 bases and J 10 bases; bases outside gene matches: 5. CDR3 length: 14 residues. Per germline, CDR1 SGDLS and CDR2 YYNGEE.

The chain employs TRBV9 and TRBJ2-1; 9 nucleotides align to TRBD2. This CDR3 contains 16 residues. Germline V gene data show CDR1 as SGDLS and CDR2 as YYNGEE. V was pared by 4 bases and J by 6 bases, with 11 bases of the junction left unmatched. The CDR3 here is CASSRAGGYGGNEQFF. Here the CDR3 DNA reads TGTGCCAGCAGCAGAGCGGGGGGCTACGGAGGCAATGAGCAGTTCTTC.

The rearrangement joins TRBV7-9 to TRBJ2-5; D is unclear. The germline V gene encodes CDR1 SEHNR and CDR2 FQNEAQ (reference sequence). The V end lost 1 base, the J end lost 3 bases, and 12 bases lay between the germline ends. The CDR3 has 15 residues. The CDR3 coding sequence is TGTGCCAGCAGCTTAGTTTCCTCCAGCGAAGAGACCCAGTACTTC. It encodes CASSLVSSSEETQYF.

The chain couples TRBV28 to TRBJ1-2; D is ambiguous. CDR1 is MDHEN, CDR2 SYDVKM, per germline. Trimming stripped 3 bases from V and 7 bases from J, with 12 bases between. This CDR3 is 13 amino acids long. CDR3: CASSLAGPSGYTF. CDR3 nucleotide sequence: TGTGCCAGCAGTTTGGCTGGGCCGAGTGGCTACACCTTC.

The J gene is TRBJ1-1, the V gene TRBV12-3 or TRBV12-4, with D hard to call. This CDR3 spans 13 amino acids. V lost 3 bases to trimming and J lost 2 bases, with 7 bases between them. CDR3 DNA sequence: TGTGCCAGCAGTTTTCCGGGTAACACTGAAGCTTTCTTT. Translated: CASSFPGNTEAFF.

J is TRBJ2-4 and V is TRBV7-2, with D maybe TRBD2 (5 bases). The CDR3 sequence is 16 residues long. Per germline, CDR1 SGHTA and CDR2 FQGNSA. V was shortened by 5 bases and J by 0 bases, with 14 bases between the two germline ends. CDR3 sequence: CASSPQRFLAKNIQYF. The CDR3 nucleotides are TGTGCCAGCAGCCCTCAGCGGTTCCTAGCCAAAAACATTCAGTACTTC.

CDR3 loop: CASSVGEGALHF. CDR3 bases: TGTGCCAGCAGTGTAGGGGAGGGGGCCCTCCACTTT. The chain recombines TRBV2 with TRBJ1-6; D is possibly TRBD1 (6 bases). Germline V lookup: CDR1 SNHLY, CDR2 FYNNEI. The CDR3 totals 12 residues. V was pared by 4 bases and J by 14 bases, with 12 bases between.

This clone was seen a single time. V and J are TRBV27 and TRBJ1-1; D unresolved. The CDR3 totals 16 residues. CDR1 is MNHEY, CDR2 SMNVEV, per germline (reference sequence). Trimming stripped 5 bases from V and 5 bases from J, with 21 bases between. The DNA of the CDR3 is TGTGCCAGCAGTCTGACCGCGGCCCTACTGAGGACTGAAGCTTTCTTT. Translated: CASSLTAALLRTEAFF.

This clone was seen a few times. The rearrangement joins TRBV19 to TRBJ1-2, with TRBD1 as a possible D gene (5 bases). The germline V gene encodes CDR1 LNHDA and CDR2 SQIVND (reference sequence). There are 12 residues in the CDR3. V lost 6 bases and J lost 5, with 10 bases in between. The CDR3 DNA reads TGTGCCAGTAGCACGACAGCATATGGCTACACCTTC. It codes for CASSTTAYGYTF.

The chain is built from TRBV2 and TRBJ1-4, with D perhaps matching TRBD1 (6 bases). Germline values: CDR1 SNHLY, CDR2 FYNNEI. With 6 bases removed from V and 3 bases from J, the gap between germline ends came to 14 bases. The CDR3 covers 15 residues. CDR3 residues: CASRANRAPNEKLFF. CDR3 DNA sequence: TGTGCCAGCAGAGCAAACAGGGCACCTAATGAAAAACTGTTTTTT.

This clone was found a few times. The chain combines TRBV6-5 with TRBJ2-1; 9 bases are a match to TRBD1. CDR3 size: 15 residues. Germline trimming cut 6 bases from V and 2 bases from J; bases unmatched to any gene: 5. The germline gives CDR1 MNHEY, CDR2 SVGAGI. The CDR3 loop is CASSSGQGPYNEQFF. For the CDR3, the DNA is TGTGCCAGCAGCTCGGGACAGGGCCCCTACAATGAGCAGTTCTTC.

V and J are TRBV7-8 and TRBJ2-3; no clear D gene. Germline assignment: CDR1 SGHVS and CDR2 FQNEAQ. The CDR3 is 14 amino acids. The germline V and J ends were trimmed by 7 bases and 4 bases, with 15 bases remaining between them. The CDR3 here is CASTHSTPPDTQYF. The CDR3 DNA reads as TGTGCCAGCACCCACTCCACCCCTCCAGATACGCAGTATTTT.